This passage covers 24 T cell receptor beta chains from one sample sequenced in a study of Graves' ophthalmopathy and Graves' hyperthyroidism (dated by TCRdb to the late 2010s). Sequenced on an Illumina HiSeq 2000. TCR beta CDR3 regions were amplified from RNA transcripts for repertoire sequencing. HTBI primers and the Qiagen OneStep RT-PCR kit were used in a first-round RT-PCR, which was followed by a second-round multiplex PCR, size selection and purification. The public reads were reanalyzed by TCRdb: fastp trimming at Q25, MiXCR alignment, in-frame beta chains only. Rows are unified per CDR3 protein, each entry keeping the most common DNA and genes. This sample has about 660,000 distinct CDR3 sequences in its table, and roughly two fifths of those were observed once. More than 3% of the sample is held by the ten biggest clonotypes. Input material: peripheral blood. These receptors came from an adult man with Graves' ophthalmopathy.

This clonotype was recorded only once. This rearrangement joins TRBV7-9 to TRBJ1-2, with D perhaps TRBD1 (5 bases). Germline loops: CDR1 SEHNR, CDR2 FQNEAQ (reference sequence). The CDR3 is made up of 14 amino acids. With 4 bases removed from V and 4 bases from J, the gap between germline ends came to 13 bases. The CDR3 DNA reads as TGTGCCAGCAGCTCGACGACAGCTAGCTATGGCTACACCTTC. Encoded protein: CASSSTTASYGYTF.

This clonotype was found many times. The chain carries TRBV5-1 and TRBJ1-6; 7 nucleotides line up with TRBD1. With V trimmed by 4 bases and J by 0 bases, 7 bases remained unmatched. Germline V gives CDR1 SGHRS, CDR2 YFSETQ. The CDR3 is 17 residues long. CDR3 sequence reads: CASSEGQKSSYNSPLHF. The CDR3 DNA follows: TGCGCCAGCAGCGAGGGACAGAAAAGCTCCTATAATTCACCCCTCCACTTT.

This clonotype was seen only a few times. The rearrangement links TRBV20-1 to TRBJ2-7; possibly TRBD1 or TRBD2 for D (6 bases each). V gave up 6 bases and J gave up 4 bases, with 22 bases separating them. Germline V lookup: CDR1 DFQATT, CDR2 SNEGSKA (reference sequence). CDR3 length equals 15 residues. Here the CDR3 DNA reads TGCAGTGCCCAACTACCACAGGGAGGCTTTTACGAGCAGTACTTC. Translating it yields CSAQLPQGGFYEQYF.

The J gene is TRBJ2-7, the V gene TRBV19; tentatively, D is TRBD1 or TRBD2 (5 bases each). Deletions cut 9 bases from V and 6 bases from J, with 18 bases between. Germline V gene sequence: CDR1 LNHDA, CDR2 SQIVND (reference sequence). The CDR3 has 13 amino acids. The CDR3 region has the DNA TGTGCCAGCAAACGGGACCCAGAGACCGAGCAGTACTTC. Amino acid sequence: CASKRDPETEQYF.

This chain's CDR3 is CASSFGQRNEKLFF. The DNA of the CDR3 is TGTGCCAGCAGCTTCGGACAACGAAATGAAAAACTGTTTTTT. The chain combines TRBV7-9 with TRBJ1-4; TRBD1 is a possible D gene (5 bases). The CDR3 loop spans 14 amino acids. Germline values: CDR1 SEHNR, CDR2 FQNEAQ (reference sequence). Trimming removed 3 bases at V and 5 bases at J, with 10 bases between.

At least ten counts were recorded for this clonotype. The rearrangement links TRBV5-8 to TRBJ2-7; tentative D call: TRBD2 (5 bases). Trimming stripped 0 bases from V and 3 bases from J, with 10 bases between. This CDR3 comprises 14 residues. Germline CDR1 and CDR2: SGHTS and YDEGEE. The DNA for the CDR3 is TGTGCCAGCAGCTTGGCCGGTAGCGACTACGAGCAGTACTTC. This sequence encodes CASSLAGSDYEQYF.

The chain combines TRBV29-1 with TRBJ1-5; 7 bases match TRBD1. The CDR3 is 12 amino acids. CDR1 is SQVTM, CDR2 ANQGSEA, per germline. Unmatched junction bases numbered 2, after V lost 7 bases and J lost 2 bases. The CDR3 DNA is TGCAGCGAAGGACAGGGCAATCAGCCCCAGCATTTT. It encodes CSEGQGNQPQHF. The full variable domain, its missing parts supplied by reference TRBV29-1 and TRBJ1-5, is SAVISQKPSRDICQRGTSLTIQCQVDSQVTMMFWYRQQPGQSLTLIATANQGSEATYESGFVIDKFPISRPNLTFSTLTVSNMSPEDSSIYLCSEGQGNQPQHFGDGTRLSIL.

This clonotype was recorded only once. The V gene is TRBV7-2, the J gene TRBJ2-1; D is ambiguous. Germline lookup yields CDR1 SGHTA and CDR2 FQGNSA. The CDR3 sequence is 14 residues long. V was shortened by 1 base and J by 5 bases, with 9 bases between the two germline ends. CDR3 bases: TGTGCCAGCAGCTTAGTGAGCAGCGACAATGAGCAGTTCTTC. It codes for CASSLVSSDNEQFF.

In its sample, this clonotype was seen many times. The chain carries TRBV7-8 and TRBJ2-5; 12 bases line up with TRBD2. CDR1 is SGHVS, CDR2 FQNEAQ, per germline. The CDR3 totals 17 residues. With V trimmed by 5 bases and J by 5 bases, 12 bases remained unmatched. The CDR3 coding sequence is TGTGCCAGCAGCATGACTAGCGGGAGTGTACCAACGGAGACCCAGTACTTC. Translated, it gives CASSMTSGSVPTETQYF.

This clonotype was seen at least ten times. The J gene is TRBJ2-7, the V gene TRBV12-3 or TRBV12-4; 8 nucleotides agree with TRBD1. The V segment lost 7 bases and the J segment 3 bases; nucleotides outside the gene matches: 8. This CDR3 has 14 amino acids. The CDR3, as DNA: TGTGCCAGCAACGGACAGGGCTTGCGCTACGAGCAGTACTTC. It specifies CASNGQGLRYEQYF.

This chain joins TRBV5-1 and TRBJ1-1; the D is unclear. The CDR3 has 12 amino acids. Germline V lookup: CDR1 SGHRS, CDR2 YFSETQ. The ends were cut back, 0 bases at V and 7 bases at J, with 7 bases in the middle. The CDR3 DNA follows: TGCGCCAGCAGCTTGGGGGAGGGTGAAGCTTTCTTT. Encoded protein: CASSLGEGEAFF. The complete variable domain, with remaining parts taken from reference TRBV5-1 and TRBJ1-1, reads KAGVTQTPRYLIKTRGQQVTLSCSPISGHRSVSWYQQTPGQGLQFLFEYFSETQRNKGNFPGRFSGRQFSNSRSEMNVSTLELGDSALYLCASSLGEGEAFFGQGTRLTVV.

This clonotype was counted ten times or more. V and J are TRBV5-8 and TRBJ2-7; D remains ambiguous. V was clipped by 0 bases and J by 4 bases, with 11 bases between them. The germline V gene encodes CDR1 SGHTS and CDR2 YDEGEE. The CDR3 is 14 residues long. The CDR3 DNA sequence: TGTGCCAGCAGCTTGGAGAGCAGCCCTTACGAGCAGTACTTC. Translation: CASSLESSPYEQYF.

This clonotype was seen repeatedly, ten times or more. The CDR3 is CASIDGGTLSGNTIYF. In DNA form, the CDR3 reads TGTGCCAGTATCGACGGTGGGACTCTGTCTGGAAACACCATATATTTT. The chain links TRBV19 to TRBJ1-3; the D gene is possibly TRBD1 (5 bases). CDR3 length: 16 amino acids. CDR1 and CDR2 from the germline V gene are LNHDA and SQIVND (reference sequence). Trimming shortened V by 7 bases and J by 1 base, and 17 bases separated the two germline ends.

The rearrangement joins TRBV19 to TRBJ1-6, with a possible D match to TRBD1 (5 bases). CDR3 length: 16 residues. Deletions cut 4 bases from V and 10 bases from J, with 20 bases between. From germline, CDR1 is LNHDA and CDR2 SQIVND (reference sequence). Here the CDR3 DNA reads TGTGCCAGTAGTACCTACGGGGCAGGGCTAGAATCACCCCTCCACTTT. Translation: CASSTYGAGLESPLHF.

This clonotype turned up a few times. This chain connects TRBV6-5 to TRBJ2-7; 7 nucleotides agree with TRBD1. CDR1 and CDR2 from the germline V gene are MNHEY and SVGAGI. CDR3 length equals 12 residues. With 3 bases clipped from V and 7 bases from J, the junction kept 3 bases outside the gene matches. The CDR3 loop reads CASSYTGDEQYF. The CDR3 bases are TGTGCCAGCAGTTATACAGGGGATGAGCAGTACTTC.

The CDR3 reads CASSRTGEGPNYGYTF. The CDR3, as DNA: TGCGCCAGCAGCCGAACAGGGGAAGGACCTAACTATGGCTACACCTTC. The chain recombines TRBV4-1 with TRBJ1-2; 7 nucleotides match TRBD1. The germline V gene encodes CDR1 MGHRA and CDR2 YSYEKL. V shed 4 bases, J shed 0 bases, and the junction held 8 bases outside the gene matches. This CDR3 spans 16 amino acids.

This clonotype was seen at least ten times. The V call is TRBV10-2, the J call TRBJ2-6; no reliable D call. The CDR3 spans 15 residues. CDR1 is WSHSY, CDR2 SAAADI, per germline. The V end lost 6 bases, the J end lost 2 bases, and 11 bases lay between the germline ends. The CDR3 DNA reads as TGCGCCAGCAGGAAAGGGTTCGCTGGGGCCAACGTCCTGACTTTC. Residues: CASRKGFAGANVLTF.

The chain combines TRBV2 with TRBJ2-7; possible D gene TRBD1, 5 bases. The CDR3 is 14 amino acids. The ends were cut back, 5 bases at V and 3 bases at J, with 14 bases in the middle. CDR1 is SNHLY, CDR2 FYNNEI, per germline. The CDR3 sequence: CASSLGVQNYEQYF. The DNA of the CDR3 is TGTGCCAGCAGTTTAGGGGTCCAAAACTACGAGCAGTACTTC.

V is TRBV29-1 and J is TRBJ1-2; D ambiguous. Germline-derived CDR1 and CDR2 are SQVTM and ANQGSEA. The CDR3 is made up of 14 amino acids. V lost 4 bases and J lost 2, with 14 bases in between. The CDR3 reads CSVAGGDGNYGYTF. DNA for the CDR3: TGCAGCGTTGCAGGCGGCGACGGAAACTATGGCTACACCTTC.

The table lists this clonotype with a few counts. V is TRBV3-1 and J is TRBJ2-5, with D tentatively TRBD1 (5 bases). The ends were cut back, 6 bases at V and 2 bases at J, with 19 bases in the middle. The CDR3 is 16 residues long. Germline V gives CDR1 LGHDT, CDR2 YNNKEL (reference sequence). The CDR3, as DNA: TGTGCCAGCAGTCAGATAACTCGACAGTATCAAGAGACCCAGTACTTC. As protein: CASSQITRQYQETQYF.

A remark on this clonotype: A junction end diverges from the germline sequence, so it may reflect a read error. The rearrangement joins TRBV10-3 to TRBJ1-6; 8 bases map to TRBD1. CDR1 and CDR2 (germline): ENHRY, SYGVKD. This CDR3 has 16 residues. In nucleotides, the CDR3 is TGTGCCAGCAGTCAAGACAGGGGAGGCTATAATTCACCCCTCCACTTT. Amino acids: CASSQDRGGYNSPLHF.

This clonotype was counted ten times or more. This sequence joins TRBV10-3 and TRBJ1-6, with 11 positions matching TRBD1. The V and J ends lost 10 bases and 10 bases, in that order; junction bases with no gene match: 6. Per the germline V gene, CDR1 is ENHRY and CDR2 is SYGVKD. The CDR3 is made up of 13 amino acids. CDR3 loop: CATGTGGRSPLHF. The CDR3 DNA sequence: TGTGCCACGGGGACAGGGGGAAGGTCACCCCTCCACTTT.

This clonotype has more than one count but fewer than ten. The chain links TRBV7-9 to TRBJ2-3; 8 nucleotides agree with TRBD2. This CDR3 region has 15 residues. J was trimmed by 4 bases and V by 6 bases; bases with no gene match: 9. CDR1 and CDR2 (germline): SEHNR, FQNEAQ (reference sequence). The CDR3 region has the DNA TGTGCCAGCAGATCACCGGGACTAGTGTCAGATACGCAGTATTTT. The encoded protein is CASRSPGLVSDTQYF.

This clonotype came up many times. V and J are TRBV29-1 and TRBJ1-2; TRBD1 might be the D (6 bases). Germline CDR1 SQVTM, CDR2 ANQGSEA. CDR3 size: 18 residues. V was trimmed by 0 bases and J by 4 bases, leaving 24 bases between them. The DNA of the CDR3 is TGCAGCGTTGAAGATCGGGGGGGCGCGGTCGACGGGTTCTATGGCTACACCTTC. This encodes CSVEDRGGAVDGFYGYTF. Full variable domain (missing parts from reference TRBV29-1 and TRBJ1-2): SAVISQKPSRDICQRGTSLTIQCQVDSQVTMMFWYRQQPGQSLTLIATANQGSEATYESGFVIDKFPISRPNLTFSTLTVSNMSPEDSSIYLCSVEDRGGAVDGFYGYTFGSGTRLTVV.